The T cell receptor (beta chain) described here comes from a study of cytomegalovirus exposure and HLA in healthy donors. The study's findings and limits: Previously analyzed data showed that most TCR beta V segments were productive at a frequency of about 87% or about 30%.

Worth noting for this clone: What it recognizes is unknown.

The CDR3 is made up of 15 amino acids. Germline CDR1 and CDR2: LGHNT and FRNRAP. V shed 5 bases, J shed 6 bases, and the junction held 11 bases outside the gene matches. The PCR had 60 Vbeta and 13 Jbeta primers. The data were produced by immunoSEQ multiplex PCR, yet TCRdb's version contains in-frame clones alone and is incomplete. The sample lists about 43,000 clones; about 60% were seen once. The sequence was collected from a man in his fifties or sixties in good health and CMV-seropositive. What was sequenced was PBMCs. The V gene is TRBV12-5, the J gene TRBJ2-7; the match to TRBD1 covers 9 bases. CDR3 region: CASGPPRGQGAEQYF. DNA of the CDR3: TGTGCTAGTGGTCCCCCGCGGGGACAGGGTGCCGAGCAGTACTTC. The full variable domain, in which reference TRBV12-5 and TRBJ2-7 provide the parts outside the CDR3, is DARVTQTPRHKVTEMGQEVTMRCQPILGHNTVFWYRQTMMQGLELLAYFRNRAPLDDSGMPKDRFSAEMPDATLATLKIQPSEPRDSAVYFCASGPPRGQGAEQYFGPGTRLTVT.